The 22 T cell receptor beta chains in this list originate from one sample, sequenced in a study of blood T cell repertoires in COVID-19. Assay: immunoSEQ multiplex PCR; the TCRdb copy retains only in-frame clones and omits some. The sample lists around 700,000 clones; around 89% were seen once. The sequenced sample consisted of peripheral blood. The source of these receptors is a young woman with acute or convalescent COVID-19.

This sequence joins TRBV12-3 or TRBV12-4 and TRBJ1-1, with D perhaps TRBD1 (6 bases). CDR3 size: 13 residues. The germline V and J ends were trimmed by 7 bases and 5 bases, with 14 bases remaining between them. The CDR3 protein is CASNNRVGTEAFF. CDR3 coding DNA: TGTGCCAGCAACAACAGGGTTGGGACTGAAGCTTTCTTT.

The chain combines TRBV5-6 with TRBJ1-1, with TRBD1 matching 9 bases. Germline V lookup: CDR1 SGHDT, CDR2 YYEEEE. V gave up 3 bases and J gave up 7 bases; unmatched junction bases: 1. The CDR3 loop spans 12 amino acids. DNA for the CDR3: TGTGCCAGCAGCTGGGGACAGGGTGAAGCTTTCTTT. This sequence encodes CASSWGQGEAFF.

The rearrangement links TRBV27 to TRBJ2-1; 9 bases line up with TRBD2. The CDR3 extends over 15 amino acids. From germline, CDR1 is MNHEY and CDR2 SMNVEV (reference sequence). V shed 5 bases, J shed 7 bases, and the junction held 9 bases outside the gene matches. The CDR3 loop reads CASSSVAGVPNEQFF. CDR3 nucleotide sequence: TGTGCCAGCAGTAGCGTAGCGGGGGTGCCTAATGAGCAGTTCTTC.

The chain recombines TRBV4-1 with TRBJ2-7; D may be TRBD1 (5 bases). This CDR3 spans 15 amino acids. Trimming removed 0 bases from V and 0 bases from J, with 9 bases in between. CDR1 and CDR2 from the germline V gene are MGHRA and YSYEKL. CDR3 sequence (DNA): TGCGCCAGCAGCCAAGATCAGGGAAGCTCCTACGAGCAGTACTTC. Residues: CASSQDQGSSYEQYF.

The rearrangement links TRBV29-1 to TRBJ1-4; tentatively, D is TRBD1 (5 bases). The CDR3 spans 13 residues. Germline V gene sequence: CDR1 SQVTM, CDR2 ANQGSEA. V was cut by 5 bases and J by 6 bases, with 13 bases left in between. For the CDR3, the DNA is TGCAGCGTTAAAGCACGGGGGGATGAAAAACTGTTTTTT. As protein: CSVKARGDEKLFF.

The chain carries TRBV18 and TRBJ2-6; weak D call: TRBD2 (5 bases). Trimming stripped 9 bases from V and 0 bases from J, with 9 bases between. Germline V gene lookup returns CDR1 KGHSH and CDR2 LQKENI. This CDR3 comprises 14 residues. In DNA form, the CDR3 reads TGTGCCAGTGTGAGGGTCTCTGGGGCCAACGTCCTGACTTTC. Its translation is CASVRVSGANVLTF.

V usage is TRBV12-3 or TRBV12-4 and J usage is TRBJ2-7, with 7 bases that match TRBD1. The V and J ends lost 5 bases and 6 bases, in that order; junction bases with no gene match: 7. This CDR3 is 13 amino acids long. CDR3 sequence (DNA): TGTGCCAGCAGTCCACGGACAGGCGGCGAGCAGTACTTC. It encodes CASSPRTGGEQYF.

V gene TRBV2 combines with J gene TRBJ1-1, with 9 bases matching TRBD1. Germline-derived CDR1 and CDR2 are SNHLY and FYNNEI. V was pared by 1 base and J by 6 bases, with 9 bases of the junction left unmatched. CDR3 size: 16 residues. CDR3 sequence reads: CASSEGPGTGLAEAFF. CDR3 DNA: TGTGCCAGCAGTGAAGGTCCCGGGACAGGGTTAGCTGAAGCTTTCTTT.

J is TRBJ2-1 and V is TRBV6-2 or TRBV6-3; TRBD1 matches 8 bases. The CDR3 runs to 17 residues. The V segment lost 0 bases and the J segment 7 bases; nucleotides outside the gene matches: 11. Germline V gene data show CDR1 as MNHEY and CDR2 as SVGEGT. This CDR3 reads CASSYSRTGLQANEQFF. CDR3 DNA: TGTGCCAGCAGTTACTCGAGGACAGGGTTGCAGGCGAATGAGCAGTTCTTC.

The V call is TRBV10-1, the J call TRBJ2-2, with 7 bases matching TRBD2. Germline V gene data show CDR1 as WNHNN and CDR2 as SYGVQD (reference sequence). This CDR3 has 18 amino acids. After removal of 3 bases from V and 0 bases from J, the junction contained 10 bases not matched to a gene. CDR3 loop: CASSDGGNRASNTGELFF. The CDR3 DNA follows: TGCGCCAGCAGTGACGGGGGGAACCGAGCGTCGAACACCGGGGAGCTGTTTTTT.

The chain is built from TRBV6-5 and TRBJ1-4, with TRBD1 identical over 7 bases. V trimming: 0 bases; J trimming: 3 bases; junction bases outside the gene matches: 1. The CDR3 is 15 residues long. CDR1 MNHEY and CDR2 SVGAGI come from the germline V gene. In DNA form, the CDR3 reads TGTGCCAGCAGTTACTCCGGGACAGCTAATGAAAAACTGTTTTTT. Protein: CASSYSGTANEKLFF.

This sequence joins TRBV7-9 and TRBJ2-1; D might be TRBD2 (6 bases). CDR3 length: 13 residues. Germline-derived CDR1 and CDR2 are SEHNR and FQNEAQ (reference sequence). Trimming left V 1 base short and J 14 bases short, with 15 bases between. This CDR3 reads CASSLGPAEGKFF. The DNA of the CDR3 is TGTGCCAGCAGCTTAGGTCCGGCGGAGGGGAAGTTCTTC.

The V gene is TRBV12-5, the J gene TRBJ1-2; D is unclear. This CDR3 comprises 13 residues. From germline, CDR1 is LGHNT and CDR2 FRNRAP. The V end lost 2 bases, the J end lost 4 bases, and 8 bases lay between the germline ends. The CDR3, as DNA: TGTGCTAGTGGTTTGACGATGAGCTATGGCTACACCTTC. It is translated as CASGLTMSYGYTF. Full variable domain (rest looked up from reference TRBV12-5 and TRBJ1-2): DARVTQTPRHKVTEMGQEVTMRCQPILGHNTVFWYRQTMMQGLELLAYFRNRAPLDDSGMPKDRFSAEMPDATLATLKIQPSEPRDSAVYFCASGLTMSYGYTFGSGTRLTVV.

V is TRBV7-9 and J is TRBJ1-6, with D hard to call. With 4 bases removed from V and 10 bases from J, the gap between germline ends came to 17 bases. Germline lookup yields CDR1 SEHNR and CDR2 FQNEAQ (reference sequence). The CDR3 spans 15 residues. The CDR3 sequence is CASSSLEAGGSPLHF. In DNA, the CDR3 is TGTGCCAGCAGCTCCCTCGAGGCTGGCGGATCACCCCTCCACTTT.

The chain couples TRBV7-9 to TRBJ2-7; 7 bases fit TRBD1. The V gene end was trimmed by 3 bases and the J gene end by 2 bases; junction bases not matched to a gene: 4. The CDR3 length is 14 residues. Looked up from germline, CDR1 is SEHNR and CDR2 is FQNEAQ (reference sequence). The CDR3 is CASSFRDSTYEQYF. The CDR3 bases are TGTGCCAGCAGCTTCCGGGACAGCACCTACGAGCAGTACTTC.

J is TRBJ1-2 and V is TRBV25-1; D is ambiguous. Trimming removed 6 bases from V and 2 bases from J, with 7 bases in between. The CDR3 length is 12 residues. Germline values: CDR1 MGHDK, CDR2 SYGVNS. This chain's CDR3 is CASSVGNYGYTF. The CDR3 DNA reads TGTGCCAGCAGCGTCGGGAACTATGGCTACACCTTC.

This chain joins TRBV30 and TRBJ1-6, with D possibly TRBD1 on 6 matching bases. CDR3 length: 13 residues. Between the trimmed V and J ends, which lost 3 bases and 5 bases, there was a span of 8 bases. The V gene's germline CDR1 is GTSNPN and CDR2 SVGIG (reference sequence). As DNA, the CDR3 is TGTGCCTGGAGGTACAGGGATAATTCACCCCTCCACTTT. It translates to CAWRYRDNSPLHF.

This clone has just one count. The V and J genes are TRBV14 and TRBJ2-7; a possible D gene is TRBD1 (6 bases). This CDR3 comprises 13 residues. V was clipped by 2 bases and J by 12 bases, with 17 bases between them. The germline CDR1 and CDR2 sequences are SGHDN and FVKESK. For the CDR3, the DNA is TGTGCCAGCAGCCAACACCGACAGGCAGGTCTGTACTTC. Protein sequence: CASSQHRQAGLYF.

A remark on this clone: This CDR3 is also generated by other DNA sequences in the sample. The V gene is TRBV6-5, the J gene TRBJ1-2, with D tentatively TRBD1 (5 bases). The CDR3 has 14 residues. Germline V gene lookup returns CDR1 MNHEY and CDR2 SVGAGI. V was cut by 3 bases and J by 2 bases, with 10 bases left in between. In nucleotides, the CDR3 is TGTGCCAGCAGTTATCGCGACAGAAACTATGGCTACACCTTC. The encoded protein is CASSYRDRNYGYTF.

The chain combines TRBV6-2 or TRBV6-3 with TRBJ1-2; D is undetermined. Germline V gene lookup returns CDR1 MNHEY and CDR2 SVGEGT. V dropped 2 bases and J dropped 7 bases, with 11 bases sitting between them. The CDR3 consists of 13 residues. In DNA form, the CDR3 reads TGTGCCAGCAGTTACCGAGGCCTCTCTGGCTACACCTTC. The encoded protein is CASSYRGLSGYTF.

The chain joins TRBV5-1 to TRBJ2-7; TRBD1 matches 8 bases. Germline V gene data show CDR1 as SGHRS and CDR2 as YFSETQ. The V gene end was trimmed by 3 bases and the J gene end by 2 bases; junction bases not matched to a gene: 7. The CDR3 has 15 residues. The CDR3 DNA sequence: TGCGCCAGCAGCTCCGACAGGGGATACCCCTACGAGCAGTACTTC. Translation gives CASSSDRGYPYEQYF.

The genes are TRBV15 and TRBJ2-4; D call uncertain. Germline V lookup: CDR1 LNHNV, CDR2 YYDKDF (reference sequence). The V end lost 3 bases, the J end lost 0 bases, and 9 bases lay between the germline ends. The CDR3 is 15 amino acids. CDR3 protein: CATSSIGLAKNIQYF. CDR3 sequence (DNA): TGTGCCACCAGCAGTATCGGTTTAGCCAAAAACATTCAGTACTTC.